This T cell receptor (beta chain) came from a study of T cells in Graves' hyperthyroidism and ophthalmopathy. The study's findings and limits: Ophthalmopathy, as predicted by the model, came a median approximately 6.5 months after the prediction.

On this clonotype itself: The antigen is not known.

Blood was drawn at first hyperthyroidism diagnosis, before any ophthalmopathy symptoms. Germline values: CDR1 SGHRS, CDR2 YFSETQ. The CDR3 is 16 amino acids. V was pared by 0 bases and J by 0 bases, with 12 bases between. The investigators amplified TCR beta CDR3 regions from RNA transcripts. TCR CDR3 regions were first amplified by RT-PCR with HTBI primers. TCRdb independently ran MiXCR on the multiplex PCR reads; one entry per CDR3 protein. Found here are over 250,000 distinct CDR3 sequences, around a quarter of them singletons; the top ten hold approximately 30%. The rearrangement uses TRBV5-1 and TRBJ1-1; unclear D gene. Sequencing input: blood. The clonotype was recovered from a man in his forties or fifties with Graves' hyperthyroidism that later progressed to Graves' ophthalmopathy. The CDR3 loop is CASSLGIGELNTEAFF. The CDR3 region has the DNA TGCGCCAGCAGCTTGGGAATTGGGGAATTGAACACTGAAGCTTTCTTT. Complete variable domain (other parts from reference TRBV5-1 and TRBJ1-1): KAGVTQTPRYLIKTRGQQVTLSCSPISGHRSVSWYQQTPGQGLQFLFEYFSETQRNKGNFPGRFSGRQFSNSRSEMNVSTLELGDSALYLCASSLGIGELNTEAFFGQGTRLTVV.